Listed below are T cell receptor beta chains from one sample, sequenced in a study of human T cells and chemical hapten exposure. TCRdb reprocessed the RACE reads with MiXCR, giving one entry per CDR3 protein. Seen here are about 87,000 distinct CDR3 sequences, 8% to 10% observed once, and the top ten hold around 3.6%. Specimen: whole blood, collected in connection with sensitization to the hapten diphenylcyclopropenone (DPC). These receptors all stem from a middle-aged woman with alopecia areata. Some clones in this sample may be carry-over from other donors' samples. CDR3s leave out the opening cysteine and the closing phenylalanine or tryptophan.

v_call: TRBV7-2; j_call: TRBJ2-1; cdr3_aa: ASSLGSPLAGAIHYNEQF
v_call: TRBV6-1; j_call: TRBJ1-2; cdr3_aa: ASSDNSGYT
v_call: TRBV19; j_call: TRBJ1-5; cdr3_aa: ASRGQGAQPQH
v_call: TRBV14; j_call: TRBJ1-2; cdr3_aa: ASSQDGTGGRSNYGYT
v_call: TRBV7-9; j_call: TRBJ2-7; cdr3_aa: ASSLEGAGDEQY
v_call: TRBV20-1; j_call: TRBJ2-3; cdr3_aa: SARTSGGLYTDTQY
v_call: TRBV20-1; j_call: TRBJ1-5; cdr3_aa: SASPQGSFQPQH
v_call: TRBV12-3/TRBV12-4; j_call: TRBJ2-3; cdr3_aa: ASHPVGGGDTQY
v_call: TRBV3-1; j_call: TRBJ2-7; cdr3_aa: ASSPGTGRYEQY
v_call: TRBV27; j_call: TRBJ1-3; cdr3_aa: ASSLRGTGNTIY
v_call: TRBV20-1; j_call: TRBJ1-5; cdr3_aa: SAIGRFIVNQPQH
v_call: TRBV11-2; j_call: TRBJ2-7; cdr3_aa: ASSFLGALGNEQY
v_call: TRBV14; j_call: TRBJ1-1; cdr3_aa: ASSQAMNTEAF
v_call: TRBV4-3; j_call: TRBJ1-3; cdr3_aa: ASSQDYGDGGNTIY
v_call: TRBV5-6; j_call: TRBJ2-3; cdr3_aa: ASSLGEPGDTQY
v_call: TRBV28; j_call: TRBJ2-7; cdr3_aa: ASSLLSFEQY
v_call: TRBV14; j_call: TRBJ2-7; cdr3_aa: ASSPNFGEQY
v_call: TRBV11-2; j_call: TRBJ2-7; cdr3_aa: ASSLRGSSSYEQY
v_call: TRBV6-5; j_call: TRBJ2-1; cdr3_aa: ASSYEGNEQF
v_call: TRBV2; j_call: TRBJ2-3; cdr3_aa: ASSENAGGQGSDTQY
v_call: TRBV18; j_call: TRBJ2-3; cdr3_aa: ASSPRLSPSTDTQY
v_call: TRBV7-2; j_call: TRBJ2-2; cdr3_aa: ASSPLSAGELF
v_call: TRBV4-1; j_call: TRBJ2-7; cdr3_aa: ASSQKFPDISYEQY
v_call: TRBV29-1; j_call: TRBJ2-1; cdr3_aa: STPQGASYNEQF
v_call: TRBV20-1; j_call: TRBJ1-5; cdr3_aa: SAGGVTAAHQPQH
v_call: TRBV7-2; j_call: TRBJ2-1; cdr3_aa: ASNLMGLDYNEQF
v_call: TRBV29-1; j_call: TRBJ2-6; cdr3_aa: SVVSLITISGANVLT
v_call: TRBV13; j_call: TRBJ2-3; cdr3_aa: ASSRQGGWGTDTQY
v_call: TRBV29-1; j_call: TRBJ2-3; cdr3_aa: SVSGQRTDTQY
v_call: TRBV6-2/TRBV6-3; j_call: TRBJ1-4; cdr3_aa: ASSPGTTEKLF
v_call: TRBV6-6; j_call: TRBJ2-2; cdr3_aa: ASSYPAQENTGELF
v_call: TRBV29-1; j_call: TRBJ1-2; cdr3_aa: SVEGGYT
v_call: TRBV15; j_call: TRBJ1-1; cdr3_aa: ATSREKGPGEAF
v_call: TRBV30; j_call: TRBJ1-5; cdr3_aa: AWSRDRGDQPQH